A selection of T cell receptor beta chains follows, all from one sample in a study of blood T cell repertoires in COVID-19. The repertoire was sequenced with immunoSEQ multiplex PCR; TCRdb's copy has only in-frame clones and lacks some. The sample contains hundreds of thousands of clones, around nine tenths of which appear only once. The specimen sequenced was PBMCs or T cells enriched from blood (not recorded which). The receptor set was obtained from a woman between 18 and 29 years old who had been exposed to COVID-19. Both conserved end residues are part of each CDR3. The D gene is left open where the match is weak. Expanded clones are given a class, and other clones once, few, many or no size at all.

CATSETWTGGSSGGGNTIYF,TGTGCCACCAGTGAGACCTGGACAGGGGGTTCATCAGGGGGAGGAAACACCATATATTTT,TRBV24-1,TRBJ1-3,.,TRBD1
CASSSLAGGGAYNEQFF,TGTGCCAGCAGTTCCCTAGCGGGAGGGGGGGCGTACAATGAGCAGTTCTTC,TRBV27,TRBJ2-1,.,TRBD2
CASRWDGTGYGYTF,TGTGCCAGCCGTTGGGACGGGACAGGGTACGGCTACACCTTC,TRBV6-5,TRBJ1-2,.,TRBD1
CASSLRGTSTDTQYF,TGTGCCAGCAGCTTGAGGGGCACTAGCACAGATACGCAGTATTTT,TRBV5-6,TRBJ2-3,.,.
CASKGGENNEQYF,TGCGCCAGCAAAGGGGGGGAGAACAACGAGCAGTACTTC,TRBV5-1,TRBJ2-7,.,.
CASRLIPMDQTVRQAYEQYF,TGTGCAAGTCGCTTAATTCCAATGGACCAGACCGTCAGACAGGCCTACGAGCAGTACTTC,TRBV12-2,TRBJ2-7,.,.
CASRRGGDYGYTF,TGTGCCAGCAGGCGGGGGGGCGACTATGGCTACACCTTC,TRBV6-5,TRBJ1-2,.,.
CATSRGQGSGANVLTF,TGTGCCACCAGCAGAGGGCAGGGCTCTGGGGCCAACGTCCTGACTTTC,TRBV15,TRBJ2-6,.,.
CASSSGGDTDTQYF,TGTGCCAGCAGCTCGGGGGGGGACACAGATACGCAGTATTTT,TRBV5-4,TRBJ2-3,.,TRBD2
CAWRGQGANQPQHF,TGTGCCTGGAGGGGACAGGGGGCCAATCAGCCCCAGCATTTT,TRBV30,TRBJ1-5,few,TRBD1
CASSPGQGAEQYF,TGTGCCAGCAGTCCGGGACAGGGTGCCGAGCAGTACTTC,TRBV6-4,TRBJ2-7,once,TRBD1
CASSLTASGGSSTDTQYF,TGTGCCAGCAGCTTAACGGCGAGCGGGGGATCTAGCACAGATACGCAGTATTTT,TRBV7-3,TRBJ2-3,.,TRBD2
CARRWSVNYGYTF,TGTGCCAGGCGTTGGTCGGTTAACTATGGCTACACCTTC,TRBV2,TRBJ1-2,.,.
CASSETSFFEQYF,TGTGCCAGCAGTGAGACTAGTTTTTTCGAGCAGTACTTC,TRBV6-1,TRBJ2-7,.,.